The present TCR beta chain was sequenced within a study of T cells in narcolepsy. Broader study findings: Blood of same and different patients, but not healthy controls, reportedly held recurring autoreactive clonotypes.

This clone was found once. Antigen unknown. The germline V and J ends were trimmed by 8 bases and 7 bases, with 26 bases remaining between them. The CDR3 is 16 residues long. CDR1 and CDR2 from the germline V gene are MDHEN and SYDVKM. TCRdb's table, derived via immunoSEQ multiplex PCR, lists solely in-frame clones and lacks some. This sample carries more than 10,000 clones, about three quarters of them seen once, and the ten largest clones take roughly 22%. The sequence was obtained from a human donor with narcolepsy. The gene calls are TRBV28 and TRBJ1-1; weak D call: TRBD1 (6 bases). The sample comprised CD45RA- memory CD8+ T cells from PBMCs. The CDR3 DNA sequence: TGTGCCAGCGGTCCGGGACATGGGACCGTAATGGGTGAAGCTTTCTTT. It translates to CASGPGHGTVMGEAFF.